A selection of T cell receptor beta chains follows, all from one sample in a study of T cell responses to AZD1222 COVID-19 vaccine. Clones were read by immunoSEQ multiplex PCR, and TCRdb kept only the in-frame ones, dropping some. The table has some 120,000 clones, 80% to 90% seen once. The sample in question was peripheral blood, obtained on day 0 of AZD1222 vaccination. The receptors originated from an adult in good health. Each CDR3 is given with its conserved first and last residue. Fields, in order: V gene, clone size, J gene, D gene, CDR3 DNA, CDR3 protein. The D gene is left open where the match is weak. The size entry is marked missing in some rows and otherwise reads once, few, many or a size class.

>TRBV10-2|.|TRBJ2-2|.
TGCGCCCGACAGGATTTCACCGGGGAGCTGTTTTTT
CARQDFTGELFF
>TRBV5-5|.|TRBJ1-6|.
TGTGCCAGCAGCTTGGGGGGAGGTTCACCCCTCCACTTT
CASSLGGGSPLHF
>TRBV9|once|TRBJ2-1|TRBD2
TGTGCCAGCAGCGCCCCCGGGACTAGCGGCTACAATGAGCAGTTCTTC
CASSAPGTSGYNEQFF
>TRBV5-6|.|TRBJ2-2|.
TGTGCCAGCAGCCCAGGGACGTGGCGCACCGGGGAGCTGTTTTTT
CASSPGTWRTGELFF
>TRBV14|.|TRBJ1-6|TRBD1
TGTGCCAGCAGCCCCCGGACAGGGGGCAATTCACCCCTCCACTTT
CASSPRTGGNSPLHF
>TRBV7-2|.|TRBJ1-3|.
TGTGCCAGCAGAAACGGTTTCTCTGGAAACACCATATATTTT
CASRNGFSGNTIYF
>TRBV19|.|TRBJ1-1|TRBD1
TGTGCCAGTAGTCGCGACAGGGGGAACACTGAAGCTTTCTTT
CASSRDRGNTEAFF
>TRBV10-2|.|TRBJ1-2|.
TGCGCCAGCACTCTGGACCTTACTGTCTATGGCTACACCTTC
CASTLDLTVYGYTF
>TRBV9|.|TRBJ1-6|TRBD1
TGTGCCAGCAGCGCTGGGACAGTTAATTCACCCCTCCACTTT
CASSAGTVNSPLHF
>TRBV5-1|.|TRBJ1-2|.
TGCGCCAGCAGCACTACCGACAGTGGCTACACCTTC
CASSTTDSGYTF
>TRBV28|.|TRBJ1-5|TRBD1
TGTGCCAGCAAGAGGGGTGGGCAGGGGGTGTTCGATCAGCCCCAGCATTTT
CASKRGGQGVFDQPQHF
>TRBV2|.|TRBJ1-6|.
TGTGCCAGCTGCCAGGGATTAAGTTCACCCCTCCACTTT
CASCQGLSSPLHF
>TRBV7-3|.|TRBJ2-2|.
TGTGCCAGCAGCTTCGACGGGGCGAACACCGGGGAGCTGTTTTTT
CASSFDGANTGELFF
>TRBV6-5|.|TRBJ1-1|.
TGTGCCAGCAGTTACTTTCATAGGGCTGAAGCTTTCTTT
CASSYFHRAEAFF
>TRBV28|.|TRBJ1-4|.
TGTGCCTCCAATAAGGGGTCGAGGAGGGAAAAACTGTTTTTT
CASNKGSRREKLFF
>TRBV9|.|TRBJ2-7|.
TGTGCCAGCAGCGTAGATGGGGGCGTTTCCTACGAGCAGTACTTC
CASSVDGGVSYEQYF
>TRBV5-4|.|TRBJ2-3|.
TGTGCCAGCAGCTTCGTCGCAGATACGCAGTATTTT
CASSFVADTQYF
>TRBV7-2|.|TRBJ2-1|TRBD2
TGTGCCAGCAGCTCGGCTAGCGGGAGGGCCCTCGACAATGAGCAGTTCTTC
CASSSASGRALDNEQFF
>TRBV5-1|.|TRBJ2-3|TRBD2
TGCGCCAGCAGGGTTAGCGGGACTACAGATACGCAGTATTTT
CASRVSGTTDTQYF
>TRBV28|.|TRBJ2-7|.
TGTGCCAGCAGCTCCGAGTGGGGAATCTTAATCTACGAGCAGTACTTC
CASSSEWGILIYEQYF
>TRBV3-1/TRBV3-2|.|TRBJ2-5|.
TGTGCCAGCAGCCCGCCGGGACCCCAGGGGGAGACCCAGTACTTC
CASSPPGPQGETQYF
>TRBV24-1|.|TRBJ2-1|.
TGTGCCACCAGTGACCACGAACCGACTAATGTAAGGTACAATGAGCAGTTCTTC
CATSDHEPTNVRYNEQFF
>TRBV19|once|TRBJ1-2|.
TGTGCCAGTAGTATTCGGGACGGTAACTATGGCTACACCTTC
CASSIRDGNYGYTF
>TRBV19|once|TRBJ2-3|TRBD1
TGTGCCAGTAGTAGGAGTTCGACAGGGGCCACAGATACGCAGTATTTT
CASSRSSTGATDTQYF
>TRBV6-2/TRBV6-3|.|TRBJ2-7|.
TGTGCCAGCAGTACCCCCCGCGGGCAGGGAAGGAACGAGCAGTACTTC
CASSTPRGQGRNEQYF
>TRBV19|.|TRBJ1-5|TRBD1
TGTGCCAGTAGAGTCCGGGACAGCCACTTGGAAGCCCAGCATTTT
CASRVRDSHLEAQHF
>TRBV7-8|.|TRBJ2-5|.
TGTGCCAGCAGCTTCAGGACAGAACAAGAGACCCAGTACTTC
CASSFRTEQETQYF
>TRBV2|few|TRBJ1-2|TRBD1
TGTGCCAGCAGAGGGACAGGGCGGGGTAACTATGGCTACACCTTC
CASRGTGRGNYGYTF
>TRBV5-1|.|TRBJ2-1|.
TGCGCCAGCAGCTTTCCCGGGTCTGACAATGAGCAGTTCTTC
CASSFPGSDNEQFF
>TRBV3-1/TRBV3-2|.|TRBJ1-4|.
TGTGCCAGCAGCCAAGACTTTACGGCGGGCAGGAAACTGTTTTTT
CASSQDFTAGRKLFF
>TRBV29-1|.|TRBJ2-7|.
TGCAGCGCCCAAACCGAGGACGAGCAGTACTTC
CSAQTEDEQYF
>TRBV28|.|TRBJ2-1|TRBD1
TGTGCCAGCAGGATTCTCGCCGGGACAGGGTCCCGTGAGCAGTTCTTC
CASRILAGTGSREQFF